This T cell receptor beta chain was captured in a study of STAT3 mutations in large granular lymphocyte leukemia. Study-level points and caveats: In T-cell large granular lymphocyte leukemia, about half of patients showed multiple immunodominant subclonotypes. In about 30% of the 18 patients, new TCR clonotypes emerged after therapy. Some patients had persisting codominant clonotypes that could mask small clones. Clonal expansion was inferred from other time points because no sample existed at each clone's first appearance.

V was clipped by 4 bases and J by 11 bases, with 1 base between them. From germline, CDR1 is SGHRS and CDR2 YFSETQ. This CDR3 has 8 amino acids. Concerning this clone: The antigen is undetermined.

Approximately 40,000 productive templates were obtained per sample on average. The protocol was immunoSEQ multiplex PCR, while the TCRdb copy is restricted to in-frame clones and leaves out a portion. This sample carries under 15,000 clones, more than 65% of them seen once, and the ten largest clones take about 51%. The specimen was peripheral blood mononuclear cells. J is TRBJ2-4 and V is TRBV5-1; the D is unclear. This receptor was identified in a man aged 60-69 years with T-cell large granular lymphocyte leukemia. Some clones in this sample may be carry-over from other donors' samples. The CDR3 region is CASSLQYF. CDR3 in DNA: TGCGCCAGCAGCCTTCAGTACTTC.